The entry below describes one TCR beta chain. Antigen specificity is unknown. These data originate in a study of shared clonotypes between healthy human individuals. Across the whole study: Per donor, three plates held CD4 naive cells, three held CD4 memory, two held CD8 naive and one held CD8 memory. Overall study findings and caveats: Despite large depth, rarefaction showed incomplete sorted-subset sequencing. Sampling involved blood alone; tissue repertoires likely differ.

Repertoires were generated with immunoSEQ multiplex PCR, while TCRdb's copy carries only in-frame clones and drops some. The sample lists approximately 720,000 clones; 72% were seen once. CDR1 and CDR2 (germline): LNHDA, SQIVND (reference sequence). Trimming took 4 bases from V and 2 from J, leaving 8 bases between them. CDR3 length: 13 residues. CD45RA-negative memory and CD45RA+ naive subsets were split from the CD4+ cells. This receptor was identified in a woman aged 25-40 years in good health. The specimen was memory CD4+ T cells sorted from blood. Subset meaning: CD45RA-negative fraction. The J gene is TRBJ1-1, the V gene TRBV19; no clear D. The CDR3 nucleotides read TGTGCCAGTAGTAAGATGACTAACACTGAAGCTTTCTTT. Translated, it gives CASSKMTNTEAFF.